This T cell receptor (beta chain) was identified in a study of blood T cell repertoires in COVID-19. Overall study: PBMCs, B-cell-depleted T cells, or T cells were the source of the cDNA or gDNA that made up the material.

Participants, about 18 to 100 years old, spanned 24 US areas. Categorization into cohorts depended on clinical history that participants reported. The CDR3 contains 15 residues. V was cut by 3 bases and J by 4 bases, with 16 bases left in between. CDR1 and CDR2 (germline): SGHDT, YYEEEE. Authors' processing steps: The assay estimated nucleated cells by amplifying reference gene primers. Sequencing used immunoSEQ multiplex PCR; TCRdb keeps in-frame clones, though not all of them. V and J calls and clone size follow that table, whereas D and trimming were derived from the DNA. The sample holds around 500,000 clones; roughly 88% are singletons and the top ten take 1.8%.

The sequence derives from a middle-aged woman who had recovered from COVID-19. V and J are TRBV5-6 and TRBJ2-5; weak D call: TRBD1 (6 bases). Source material: PBMCs or T cells enriched from blood (not recorded which). Here the CDR3 DNA reads TGTGCCAGCAGCTCAATGGGGGCTGGGGGAGAGACCCAGTACTTC. It codes for CASSSMGAGGETQYF.